Below, one T cell receptor beta chain is given with its context. Autoimmune disease history or systemic immunosuppression meant exclusion. Profiling relied on immunoSEQ multiplex PCR, and the TCRdb table lists in-frame clones only, not all of them. The table has 55,000 to 85,000 clones, roughly 88% seen once. The data derive from a study of OX40 agonist ivuxolimab in advanced cancers. Study-level information: A mean age of around 66 years, range about 23 to 80, was recorded, and over 65% were male.

CDR1 and CDR2 from the germline V gene are SGDLS and YYNGEE. The CDR3 consists of 15 residues. V was trimmed by 2 bases and J by 5 bases, leaving 16 bases between them. The chain links TRBV9 to TRBJ1-1; D is perhaps TRBD1 (5 bases). The sequence was obtained from an adult with an advanced solid tumor such as melanoma, head and neck, liver or kidney cancer. The sequences come from CD4+ or CD8+ T cells sorted from blood, collected in a trial of the OX40 agonist ivuxolimab. CDR3 bases: TGTGCCAGCAGCGTGTTACGGGGGGACGTGACTGAAGCTTTCTTT. Its translation is CASSVLRGDVTEAFF.